This TCR beta chain was sequenced for a study of blood T cell repertoires in COVID-19. Looking at the study overall: COVID-19 samples from acute and convalescent phases originated in the United States, Italy and Spain. T cells, B-cell-depleted T cells, or PBMCs provided the cDNA or gDNA that served as material.

The V gene's germline CDR1 is MGHRA and CDR2 YSYEKL. V trimming: 3 bases; J trimming: 0 bases; junction bases outside the gene matches: 14. The CDR3 is 20 residues long. Authors' methods: Amplifying reference gene primers gave estimates of nucleated cell counts. Clones were sequenced by immunoSEQ multiplex PCR, and TCRdb holds only the in-frame ones, with some missing. V and J calls plus clone size are reproduced from that table; the DNA served to infer D and trimming. There are approximately 150,000 clones in the sample; 83% occur only once, and approximately 2% lies in the top ten. The TCR comes from an elderly woman with acute or convalescent COVID-19. What was sequenced was peripheral blood. This sequence joins TRBV4-1 and TRBJ1-5, with 10 bases lining up with TRBD1. The CDR3 loop is CASSHDGQGGLGSSNQPQHF. The CDR3 bases are TGCGCCAGCAGCCACGATGGACAGGGGGGATTAGGTAGTAGCAATCAGCCCCAGCATTTT.